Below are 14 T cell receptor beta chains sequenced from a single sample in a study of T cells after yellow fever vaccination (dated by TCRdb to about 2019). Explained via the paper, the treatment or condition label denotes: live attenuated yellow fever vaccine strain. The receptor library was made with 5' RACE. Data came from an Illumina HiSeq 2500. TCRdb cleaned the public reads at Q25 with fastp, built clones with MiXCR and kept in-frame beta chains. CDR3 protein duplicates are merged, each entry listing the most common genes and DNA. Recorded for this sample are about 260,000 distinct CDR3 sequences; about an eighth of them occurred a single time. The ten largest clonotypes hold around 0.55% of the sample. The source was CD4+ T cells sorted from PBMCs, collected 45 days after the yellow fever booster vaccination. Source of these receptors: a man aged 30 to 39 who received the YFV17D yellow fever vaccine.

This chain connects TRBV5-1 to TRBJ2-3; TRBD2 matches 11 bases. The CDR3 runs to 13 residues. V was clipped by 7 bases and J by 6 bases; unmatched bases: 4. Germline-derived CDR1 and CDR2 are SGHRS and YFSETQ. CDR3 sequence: CASGTSGSDTQYF. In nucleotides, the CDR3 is TGCGCCAGCGGAACTAGCGGGAGTGATACGCAGTATTTT. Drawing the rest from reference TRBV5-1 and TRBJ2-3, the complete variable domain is KAGVTQTPRYLIKTRGQQVTLSCSPISGHRSVSWYQQTPGQGLQFLFEYFSETQRNKGNFPGRFSGRQFSNSRSEMNVSTLELGDSALYLCASGTSGSDTQYFGPGTRLTVL.

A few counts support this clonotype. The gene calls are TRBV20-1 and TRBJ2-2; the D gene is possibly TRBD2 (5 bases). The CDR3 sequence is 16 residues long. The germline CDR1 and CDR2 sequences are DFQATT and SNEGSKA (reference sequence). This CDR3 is CSAPAGGSRATGELFF. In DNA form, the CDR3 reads TGCAGCGCTCCCGCGGGCGGATCCCGGGCCACCGGGGAGCTGTTTTTT.

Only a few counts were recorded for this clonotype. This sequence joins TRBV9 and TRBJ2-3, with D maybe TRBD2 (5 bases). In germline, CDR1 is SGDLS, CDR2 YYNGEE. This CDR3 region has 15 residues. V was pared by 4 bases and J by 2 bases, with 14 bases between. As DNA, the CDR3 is TGTGCCAGCAGCTCGCGGGTTCGTCACACAGATACGCAGTATTTT. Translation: CASSSRVRHTDTQYF.

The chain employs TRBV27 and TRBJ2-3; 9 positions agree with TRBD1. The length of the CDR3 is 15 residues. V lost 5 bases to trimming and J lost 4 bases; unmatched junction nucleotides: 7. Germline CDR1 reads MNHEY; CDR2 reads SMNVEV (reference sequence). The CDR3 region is CASSLRDRVADTQYF. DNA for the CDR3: TGTGCCAGCAGTCTCCGGGACAGGGTCGCAGATACGCAGTATTTT.

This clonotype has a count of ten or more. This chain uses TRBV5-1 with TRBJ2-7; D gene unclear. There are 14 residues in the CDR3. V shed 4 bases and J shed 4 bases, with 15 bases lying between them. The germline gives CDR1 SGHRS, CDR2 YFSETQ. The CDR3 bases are TGCGCCAGCAGCCAACTACTGAATAGTTACGAGCAGTACTTC. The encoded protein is CASSQLLNSYEQYF.

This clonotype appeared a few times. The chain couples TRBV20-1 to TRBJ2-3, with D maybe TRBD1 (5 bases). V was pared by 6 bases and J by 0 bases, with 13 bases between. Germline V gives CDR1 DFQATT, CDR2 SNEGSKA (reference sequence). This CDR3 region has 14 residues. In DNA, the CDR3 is TGCAGTGCCCGTCAGGGAACTAGCACAGATACGCAGTATTTT. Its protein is CSARQGTSTDTQYF.

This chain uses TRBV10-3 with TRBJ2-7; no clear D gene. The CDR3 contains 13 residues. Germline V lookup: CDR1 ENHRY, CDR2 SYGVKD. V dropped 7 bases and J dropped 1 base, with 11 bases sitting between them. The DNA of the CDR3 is TGTGCCATCAACTCGCGGACGTCCTACGAGCAGTACTTC. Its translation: CAINSRTSYEQYF.

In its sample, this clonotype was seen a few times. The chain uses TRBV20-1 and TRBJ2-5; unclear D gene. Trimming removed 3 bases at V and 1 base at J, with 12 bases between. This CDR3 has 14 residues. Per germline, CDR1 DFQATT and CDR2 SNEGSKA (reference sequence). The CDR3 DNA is TGCAGTGCTAGTCCGTCCGGCATCCAAGAGACCCAGTACTTC. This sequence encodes CSASPSGIQETQYF.

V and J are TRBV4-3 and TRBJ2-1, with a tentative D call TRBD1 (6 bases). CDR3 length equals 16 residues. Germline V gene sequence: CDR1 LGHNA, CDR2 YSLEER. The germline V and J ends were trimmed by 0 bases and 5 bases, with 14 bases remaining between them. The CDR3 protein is CASSQDLSDRNNEQFF. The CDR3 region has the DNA TGCGCCAGCAGCCAAGATCTATCGGACAGAAACAATGAGCAGTTCTTC.

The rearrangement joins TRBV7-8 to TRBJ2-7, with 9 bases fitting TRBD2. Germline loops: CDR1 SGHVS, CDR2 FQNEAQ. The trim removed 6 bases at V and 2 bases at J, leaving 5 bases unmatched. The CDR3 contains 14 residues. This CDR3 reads CASSMREGPYEQYF. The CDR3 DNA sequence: TGTGCCAGCAGTATGCGGGAGGGTCCCTACGAGCAGTACTTC.

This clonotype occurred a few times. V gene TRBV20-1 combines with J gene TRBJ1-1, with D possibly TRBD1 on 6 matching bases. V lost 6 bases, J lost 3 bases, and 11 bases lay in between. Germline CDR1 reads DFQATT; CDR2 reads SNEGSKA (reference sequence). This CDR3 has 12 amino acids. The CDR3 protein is CSAEGGYTEAFF. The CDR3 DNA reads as TGCAGTGCAGAGGGGGGTTACACTGAAGCTTTCTTT.

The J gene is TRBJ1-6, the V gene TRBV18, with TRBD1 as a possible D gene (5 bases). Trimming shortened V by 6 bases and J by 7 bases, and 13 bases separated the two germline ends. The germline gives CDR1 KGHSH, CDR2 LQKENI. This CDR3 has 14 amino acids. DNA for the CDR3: TGTGCCAGCTCCACAGGTTTCGACAATTCACCCCTCCACTTT. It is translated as CASSTGFDNSPLHF.

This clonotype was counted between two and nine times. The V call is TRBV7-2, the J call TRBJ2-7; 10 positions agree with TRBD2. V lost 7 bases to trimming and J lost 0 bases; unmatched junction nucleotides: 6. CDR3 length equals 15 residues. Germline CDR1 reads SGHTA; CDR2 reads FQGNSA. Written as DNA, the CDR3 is TGTGCCAGCACCATCGCTAGCGGGAGCTCCTACGAGCAGTACTTC. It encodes CASTIASGSSYEQYF. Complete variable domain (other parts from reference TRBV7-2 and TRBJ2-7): GAGVSQSPSNKVTEKGKDVELRCDPISGHTALYWYRQSLGQGLEFLIYFQGNSAPDKSGLPSDRFSAERTGGSVSTLTIQRTQQEDSAVYLCASTIASGSSYEQYFGPGTRLTVT.

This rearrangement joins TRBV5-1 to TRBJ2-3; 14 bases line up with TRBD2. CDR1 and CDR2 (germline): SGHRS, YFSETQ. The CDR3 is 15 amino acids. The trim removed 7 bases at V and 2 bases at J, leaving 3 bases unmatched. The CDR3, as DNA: TGCGCCAGCCGACTAGCGGGAGGGGACACAGATACGCAGTATTTT. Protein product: CASRLAGGDTDTQYF.